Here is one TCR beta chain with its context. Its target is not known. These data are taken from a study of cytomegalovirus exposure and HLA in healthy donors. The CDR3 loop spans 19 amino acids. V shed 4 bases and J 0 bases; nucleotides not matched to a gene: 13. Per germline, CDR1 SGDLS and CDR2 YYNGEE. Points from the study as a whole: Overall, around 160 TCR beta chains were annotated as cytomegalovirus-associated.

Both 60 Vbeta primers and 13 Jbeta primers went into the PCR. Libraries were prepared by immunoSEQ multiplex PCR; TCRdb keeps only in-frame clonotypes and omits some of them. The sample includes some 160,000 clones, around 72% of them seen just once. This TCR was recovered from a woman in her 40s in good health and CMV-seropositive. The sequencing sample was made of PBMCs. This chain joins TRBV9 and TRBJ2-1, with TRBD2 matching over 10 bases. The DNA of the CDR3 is TGTGCCAGCAGCTCCGGGGGGCTAGCGGGAGACCTCTCCTACAATGAGCAGTTCTTC. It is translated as CASSSGGLAGDLSYNEQFF.